The present T cell receptor beta chain was sequenced within a study of memory CD4+ T cells and cytomegalovirus serostatus. The authors' processing: Out-of-frame sequences were removed, leaving about 2.2 million distinct TCRbeta sequences. The method was immunoSEQ multiplex PCR; TCRdb's version includes in-frame clones alone and lacks a portion of them. D and trimming come from the DNA, and the V and J calls and clone size come from that table. Among 30,000 to 45,000 clones listed, around 80% were seen once. Worth noting for this clone: A clone one base away is much larger, so this may be a read error.

Single viable CD3+CD4+CD8-CD45RO+ cells were sorted as the memory CD4+ T cells. The receptor comes from an adult in good health and CMV-seropositive. Sequenced material: memory CD4+ T cells from blood.

CDR3 DNA: TGTGCCAGCAGCGACCTTGTGCGTGGCTACACCTTC. Translated, it gives CASSDLVRGYTF. The rearrangement uses TRBV6-5 and TRBJ1-2; D is undetermined. CDR1 is MNHEY and CDR2 is SVGAGI in the germline V gene. The V gene lost 6 bases and the J gene lost 7 bases, with 12 bases spanning the gap. The CDR3 has 12 amino acids.